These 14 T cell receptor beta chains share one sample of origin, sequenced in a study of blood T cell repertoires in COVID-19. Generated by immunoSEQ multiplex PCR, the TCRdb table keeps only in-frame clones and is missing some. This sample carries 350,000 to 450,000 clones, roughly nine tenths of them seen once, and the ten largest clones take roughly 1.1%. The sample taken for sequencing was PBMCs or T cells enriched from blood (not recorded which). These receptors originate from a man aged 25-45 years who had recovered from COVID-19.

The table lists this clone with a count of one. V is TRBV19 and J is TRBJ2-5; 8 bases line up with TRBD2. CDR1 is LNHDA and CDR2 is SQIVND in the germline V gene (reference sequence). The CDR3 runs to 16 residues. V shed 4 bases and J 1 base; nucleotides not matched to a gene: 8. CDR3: CASSKTSAGLQETQYF. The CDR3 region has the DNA TGTGCCAGTAGTAAGACTAGCGCGGGACTCCAAGAGACCCAGTACTTC.

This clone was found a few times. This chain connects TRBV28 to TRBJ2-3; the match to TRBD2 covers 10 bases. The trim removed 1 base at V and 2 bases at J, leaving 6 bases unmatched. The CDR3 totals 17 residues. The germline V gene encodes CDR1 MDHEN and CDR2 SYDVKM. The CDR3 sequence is CASSLFGTSDLTDTQYF. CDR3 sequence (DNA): TGTGCCAGCAGTTTATTTGGGACTAGCGACCTCACAGATACGCAGTATTTT.

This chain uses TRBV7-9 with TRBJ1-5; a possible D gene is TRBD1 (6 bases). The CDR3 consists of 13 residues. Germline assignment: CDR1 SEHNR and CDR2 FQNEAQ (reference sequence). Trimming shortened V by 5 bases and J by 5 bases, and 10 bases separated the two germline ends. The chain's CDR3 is CASSPTGDQPQHF. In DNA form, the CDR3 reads TGTGCCAGCAGCCCGACAGGAGATCAGCCCCAGCATTTT.

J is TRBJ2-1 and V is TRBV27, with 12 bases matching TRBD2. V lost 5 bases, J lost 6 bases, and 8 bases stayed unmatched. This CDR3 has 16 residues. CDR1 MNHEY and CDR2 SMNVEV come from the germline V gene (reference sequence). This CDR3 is CASSLWTSGKVNEQFF. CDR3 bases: TGTGCCAGCAGTCTCTGGACTAGCGGGAAGGTCAATGAGCAGTTCTTC.

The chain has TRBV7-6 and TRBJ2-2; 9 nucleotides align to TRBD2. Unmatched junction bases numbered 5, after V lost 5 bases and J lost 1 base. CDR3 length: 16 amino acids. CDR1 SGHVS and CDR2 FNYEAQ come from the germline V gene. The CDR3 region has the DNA TGTGCCAGCAGCAGGAAAGCGGGAGGGAACACCGGGGAGCTGTTTTTT. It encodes CASSRKAGGNTGELFF.

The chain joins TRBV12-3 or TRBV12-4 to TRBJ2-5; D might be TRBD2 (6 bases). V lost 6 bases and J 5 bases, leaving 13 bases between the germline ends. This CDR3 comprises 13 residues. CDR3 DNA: TGTGCCAGCAGCCCCGGGAGTCGGGAGACCCAGTACTTC. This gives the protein CASSPGSRETQYF.

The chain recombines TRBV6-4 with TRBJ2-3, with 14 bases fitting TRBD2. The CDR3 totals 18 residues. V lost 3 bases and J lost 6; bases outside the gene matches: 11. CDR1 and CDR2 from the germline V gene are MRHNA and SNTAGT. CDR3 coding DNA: TGTGCCAGCAGTGAGGGGACTAGCGGGAGCCTGGGTTCCGATACGCAGTATTTT. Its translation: CASSEGTSGSLGSDTQYF.

As DNA, the CDR3 is TGTGCCAGCAGCTACGGGGTCGCGTCCGCCGGAGGCGAGCAGTACTTC. Protein product: CASSYGVASAGGEQYF. The chain couples TRBV5-6 to TRBJ2-7; D may be TRBD2 (5 bases). V gave up 3 bases and J gave up 6 bases, with 22 bases separating them. The germline gives CDR1 SGHDT, CDR2 YYEEEE. This CDR3 is 16 amino acids long.

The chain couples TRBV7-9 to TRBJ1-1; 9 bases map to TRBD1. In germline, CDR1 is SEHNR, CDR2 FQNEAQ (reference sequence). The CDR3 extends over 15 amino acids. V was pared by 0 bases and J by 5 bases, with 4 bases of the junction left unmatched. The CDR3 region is CASSLADRGKTEAFF. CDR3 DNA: TGTGCCAGCAGCTTAGCGGACAGGGGTAAGACTGAAGCTTTCTTT.

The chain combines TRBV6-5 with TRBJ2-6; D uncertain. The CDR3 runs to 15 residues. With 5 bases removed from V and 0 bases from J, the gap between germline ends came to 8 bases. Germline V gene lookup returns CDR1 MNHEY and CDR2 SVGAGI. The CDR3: CASSPSNSGANVLTF. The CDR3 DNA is TGTGCCAGCAGTCCCAGTAACTCTGGGGCCAACGTCCTGACTTTC.

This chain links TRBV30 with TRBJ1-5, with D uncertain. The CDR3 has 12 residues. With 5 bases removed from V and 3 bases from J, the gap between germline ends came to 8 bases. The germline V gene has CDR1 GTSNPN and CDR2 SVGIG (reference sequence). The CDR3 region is CAWDGDNQPQHF. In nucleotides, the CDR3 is TGTGCCTGGGACGGGGACAATCAGCCCCAGCATTTT.

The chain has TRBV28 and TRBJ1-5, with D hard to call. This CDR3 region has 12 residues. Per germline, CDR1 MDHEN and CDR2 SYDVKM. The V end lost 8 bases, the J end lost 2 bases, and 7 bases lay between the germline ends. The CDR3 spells CASQVGNQPQHF. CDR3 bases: TGTGCCAGCCAGGTCGGCAATCAGCCCCAGCATTTT.

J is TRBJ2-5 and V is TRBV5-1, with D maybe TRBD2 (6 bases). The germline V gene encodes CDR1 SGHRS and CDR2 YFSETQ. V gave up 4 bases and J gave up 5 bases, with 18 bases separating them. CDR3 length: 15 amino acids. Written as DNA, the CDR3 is TGCGCCAGCAGCCCCGGGACCTGGGGGGACGAGACCCAGTACTTC. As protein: CASSPGTWGDETQYF.

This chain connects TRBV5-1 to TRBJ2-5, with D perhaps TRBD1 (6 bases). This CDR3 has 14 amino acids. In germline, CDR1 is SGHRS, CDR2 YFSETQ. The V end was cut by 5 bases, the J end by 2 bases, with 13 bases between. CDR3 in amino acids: CASRTGPPQETQYF. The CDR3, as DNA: TGCGCCAGCAGGACAGGACCCCCGCAAGAGACCCAGTACTTC.